Each of the 20 T cell receptor beta chains below was sequenced from the same sample in a study of T cells in Graves' hyperthyroidism and ophthalmopathy. RNA transcripts served as the template for amplifying TCR beta CDR3 regions. RT-PCR in the first round (using the HTBI primer set) targeted the TCR CDR3. TCRdb re-derived calls from the multiplex PCR reads in MiXCR, one entry per CDR3 protein. Of 480,000 or so distinct CDR3 sequences in the sample, approximately 15% were seen once. Sequencing input: blood. These TCRs come from a woman between 18 and 29 years old with Graves' hyperthyroidism.

This clonotype was counted ten times or more. The gene calls are TRBV11-3 and TRBJ2-1; 9 positions agree with TRBD2. Per the germline V gene, CDR1 is SGHNT and CDR2 is YENEEA. This CDR3 is built from 15 residues. V dropped 1 base and J dropped 3; count of bases not matched to a gene: 1. CDR3 sequence reads: CASSLVSGGYNEQFF. The CDR3 DNA reads TGTGCCAGCAGCTTAGTTAGCGGGGGCTACAATGAGCAGTTCTTC.

This clonotype was seen more than once but under ten times. The chain has TRBV29-1 and TRBJ1-2; D unresolved. The CDR3 spans 13 residues. V was shortened by 1 base and J by 4 bases, with 10 bases between the two germline ends. The germline gives CDR1 SQVTM, CDR2 ANQGSEA. The CDR3 DNA reads as TGCAGCGTTGAAGTATTAGGGTCCTATGGCTACACCTTC. Its protein is CSVEVLGSYGYTF.

This clonotype was observed many times. The chain combines TRBV3-1 with TRBJ2-7; the D gene is possibly TRBD2 (6 bases). V was trimmed by 3 bases and J by 4 bases, leaving 13 bases between them. The CDR3 loop spans 14 amino acids. Germline V gene sequence: CDR1 LGHDT, CDR2 YNNKEL (reference sequence). CDR3 region: CASSQGTRRYEQYF. As DNA, the CDR3 is TGTGCCAGCAGCCAGGGGACTCGGCGGTACGAGCAGTACTTC.

The rearrangement joins TRBV4-1 to TRBJ2-7; TRBD2 agrees at 15 bases. Looked up from germline, CDR1 is MGHRA and CDR2 is YSYEKL. V dropped 4 bases and J dropped 3; count of bases not matched to a gene: 4. This CDR3 has 16 residues. CDR3 in amino acids: CASSLGTSGGFYEQYV. As DNA, the CDR3 is TGCGCCAGCAGCCTCGGGACTAGCGGGGGGTTCTACGAGCAGTACGTC.

Ten or more counts support this clonotype. The gene calls are TRBV5-1 and TRBJ2-3; 9 bases agree with TRBD2. The CDR3 runs 15 residues. The V segment lost 6 bases and the J segment 5 bases; nucleotides outside the gene matches: 10. Germline V gives CDR1 SGHRS, CDR2 YFSETQ. The CDR3 loop is CASTLAGARGDTQYF. The CDR3 coding sequence is TGCGCCAGCACCTTAGCGGGAGCTCGGGGAGATACGCAGTATTTT. Together with reference TRBV5-1 and TRBJ2-3, the CDR3 gives the full variable domain: KAGVTQTPRYLIKTRGQQVTLSCSPISGHRSVSWYQQTPGQGLQFLFEYFSETQRNKGNFPGRFSGRQFSNSRSEMNVSTLELGDSALYLCASTLAGARGDTQYFGPGTRLTVL.

The rearrangement uses TRBV5-1 and TRBJ1-6, with a possible D match to TRBD1 (6 bases). Germline V gives CDR1 SGHRS, CDR2 YFSETQ. This CDR3 contains 15 residues. The germline V and J ends were trimmed by 4 bases and 9 bases, with 17 bases remaining between them. CDR3 bases: TGCGCCAGCAGCACCTCGGACAGTTTTAGTTCACCCCTCCACTTT. Translated: CASSTSDSFSSPLHF.

In this sample, this clonotype turned up a few times. The rearrangement joins TRBV19 to TRBJ1-1; tentative D call: TRBD1 (6 bases). Germline V lookup: CDR1 LNHDA, CDR2 SQIVND (reference sequence). The CDR3 is made up of 15 amino acids. V was trimmed by 4 bases and J by 1 base, leaving 13 bases between them. The DNA of the CDR3 is TGTGCCAGTAGTACTACAGGGTGGGGGAACACTGAAGCTTTCTTT. Amino acids: CASSTTGWGNTEAFF.

At least ten counts were recorded for this clonotype. The V gene is TRBV14, the J gene TRBJ2-3, with TRBD2 identical over 10 bases. Trimming removed 7 bases from V and 4 bases from J; junction bases left unmatched: 14. Germline-derived CDR1 and CDR2 are SGHDN and FVKESK. The CDR3 is 17 amino acids. The CDR3 DNA is TGTGCCAGCACCCGGACCGTGGGTAGCGGGAGGTCAGATACGCAGTATTTT. This encodes CASTRTVGSGRSDTQYF.

This clonotype has ten or more counts. The chain couples TRBV5-1 to TRBJ2-3; 8 bases agree with TRBD2. Per the germline V gene, CDR1 is SGHRS and CDR2 is YFSETQ. The CDR3 has 15 amino acids. With 6 bases clipped from V and 4 bases from J, the junction kept 10 bases outside the gene matches. The CDR3 DNA is TGCGCCAGCAAGGATAAGCGGGAGTCCGCAGATACGCAGTATTTT. Translating gives CASKDKRESADTQYF.

This clonotype was counted at least ten times. This chain links TRBV5-8 with TRBJ1-2; D is uncertain. The CDR3 has 15 amino acids. Deletions cut 1 base from V and 0 bases from J, with 10 bases between. Germline loops: CDR1 SGHTS, CDR2 YDEGEE. CDR3 DNA: TGTGCCAGCAGCTTGCGTCAGAATACTAACTATGGCTACACCTTC. This translates into CASSLRQNTNYGYTF.

The table lists this clonotype with many counts. The rearrangement links TRBV28 to TRBJ2-7; no clear D. The germline V and J ends were trimmed by 5 bases and 3 bases, with 14 bases remaining between them. There are 14 residues in the CDR3. Germline V gives CDR1 MDHEN, CDR2 SYDVKM. As DNA, the CDR3 is TGTGCCAGCAGTCCCACCTTGACTGGCTACGAGCAGTACTTC. Translation: CASSPTLTGYEQYF. The full variable domain, in which reference TRBV28 and TRBJ2-7 provide the parts outside the CDR3, is DVKVTQSSRYLVKRTGEKVFLECVQDMDHENMFWYRQDPGLGLRLIYFSYDVKMKEKGDIPEGYSVSREKKERFSLILESASTNQTSMYLCASSPTLTGYEQYFGPGTRLTVT.

In its sample, this clonotype was seen many times. The gene calls are TRBV11-3 and TRBJ1-1; D gene unclear. V lost 5 bases to trimming and J lost 2 bases, with 6 bases between them. Looked up from germline, CDR1 is SGHNT and CDR2 is YENEEA. The CDR3 runs to 12 residues. Here the CDR3 DNA reads TGTGCCAGCAGCCCTGATAACACTGAAGCTTTCTTT. Residues: CASSPDNTEAFF.

This clonotype has a count of ten or more. The chain is built from TRBV28 and TRBJ2-7, with TRBD2 identical over 10 bases. This CDR3 contains 13 residues. Trimming took 7 bases from V and 5 from J; bases not matched to a gene: 5. Germline V gene data show CDR1 as MDHEN and CDR2 as SYDVKM. CDR3 residues: CASTSGSVHEQYV. In nucleotides, the CDR3 is TGTGCCAGCACTAGCGGGAGTGTCCACGAGCAGTACGTC.

This clonotype showed up just a few times. The genes are TRBV19 and TRBJ1-5, with D uncertain. In germline, CDR1 is LNHDA, CDR2 SQIVND (reference sequence). The CDR3 runs to 15 residues. V lost 1 base to trimming and J lost 7 bases, with 14 bases between them. The chain's CDR3 is CASSIGMGFRQPQHF. Here the CDR3 DNA reads TGTGCCAGTAGTATAGGAATGGGGTTCCGGCAGCCCCAGCATTTT.

A few counts support this clonotype. The gene calls are TRBV10-2 and TRBJ2-3; 10 bases align to TRBD2. The CDR3 has 16 residues. The junction had 12 bases not matched to a gene; V was cut back by 8 bases and J by 4 bases. CDR1 is WSHSY and CDR2 is SAAADI in the germline V gene. The CDR3: CASQGVPSGRSDTQYF. CDR3 nucleotides: TGCGCCAGCCAAGGGGTTCCTAGCGGGAGATCAGATACGCAGTATTTT.

This clonotype was detected ten times or more. The chain employs TRBV6-1 and TRBJ2-1; 8 bases are shared with TRBD2. In germline, CDR1 is MNHNS, CDR2 SASEGT. Unmatched junction bases numbered 5, after V lost 6 bases and J lost 4 bases. The CDR3 runs 14 residues. The CDR3 DNA reads as TGTGCCAGCAGCTATTCTAGCGGGTACAATGAGCAGTTCTTC. Residues: CASSYSSGYNEQFF.

This clonotype was counted a few times. The chain combines TRBV5-1 with TRBJ2-5; no firm D call. The CDR3 extends over 14 amino acids. Germline V gives CDR1 SGHRS, CDR2 YFSETQ. V was clipped by 4 bases and J by 1 base, with 11 bases between them. The CDR3: CASSPPVGQETQYF. CDR3 DNA sequence: TGCGCCAGCAGCCCCCCCGTAGGCCAAGAGACCCAGTACTTC.

Concerning this clonotype: A much larger clone lies a single base off, so this may be a read error. The CDR3 DNA reads as TGTGCCAGCAGCGATACAGGGACCGGGGCCAACATCCTGACTTTC. Protein sequence: CASSDTGTGANILTF. The rearrangement uses TRBV7-3 and TRBJ2-6, with a weak D call TRBD1 (6 bases). CDR1 SGHTA and CDR2 FQGTGA come from the germline V gene. The CDR3 has 15 amino acids.

This clonotype was seen ten or more times. The rearrangement links TRBV30 to TRBJ2-3, with 7 bases aligning to TRBD2. The CDR3 runs 16 residues. Germline lookup yields CDR1 GTSNPN and CDR2 SVGIG (reference sequence). J lost 2 bases, V lost 2 bases, and 10 bases had no gene match. The CDR3 DNA reads as TGTGCCTGGAGTATGGGCGGGAGTCCCATCACAGATACGCAGTATTTT. It yields the protein CAWSMGGSPITDTQYF. The full variable domain, with the rest looked up from reference TRBV30 and TRBJ2-3, is SQTIHQWPATLVQPVGSPLSLECTVEGTSNPNLYWYRQAAGRGLQLLFYSVGIGQISSEVPQNLSASRPQDRQFILSSKKLLLSDSGFYLCAWSMGGSPITDTQYFGPGTRLTVL.

CDR3 region: CASSLGSQTTNEKLFF. CDR3 sequence (DNA): TGCGCCAGCAGCTTGGGCAGCCAGACAACTAATGAAAAACTGTTTTTT. The chain links TRBV5-1 to TRBJ1-4, with D hard to call. Germline CDR1 SGHRS, CDR2 YFSETQ. This CDR3 is 16 amino acids long. Trimming pared 0 bases from V and 0 bases from J, leaving 9 bases between.